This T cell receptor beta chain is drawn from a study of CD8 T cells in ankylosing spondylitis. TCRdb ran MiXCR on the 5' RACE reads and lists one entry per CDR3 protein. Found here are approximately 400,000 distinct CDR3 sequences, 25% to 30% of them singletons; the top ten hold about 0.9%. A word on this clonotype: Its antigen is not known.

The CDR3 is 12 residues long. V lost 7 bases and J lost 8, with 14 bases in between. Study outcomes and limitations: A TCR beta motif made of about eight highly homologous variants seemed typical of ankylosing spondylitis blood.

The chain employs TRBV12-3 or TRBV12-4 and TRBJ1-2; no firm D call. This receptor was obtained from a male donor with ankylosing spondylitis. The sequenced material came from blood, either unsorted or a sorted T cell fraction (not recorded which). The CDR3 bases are TGTGCCAGCATGCTTACGGATCGCGGCTACACCTTC. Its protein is CASMLTDRGYTF.